These 16 T cell receptor beta chains were sequenced from one sample in a study of blood T cell repertoires in COVID-19. Some clones are missing from TCRdb's copy, which holds only in-frame ones; the method was immunoSEQ multiplex PCR. The table lists just over 95,000 clones, 81% of them singletons. Material for sequencing was peripheral blood. The receptors here all came from a man in his sixties with acute or convalescent COVID-19.

The rearrangement uses TRBV15 and TRBJ1-1, with D possibly being TRBD1 (5 bases). The CDR3 runs 14 residues. Trimming cost V 8 bases and J 0 bases, with 13 bases left between them. CDR1 is LNHNV, CDR2 YYDKDF, per germline (reference sequence). CDR3 sequence reads: CATRPWDLNTEAFF. The DNA of the CDR3 is TGTGCCACCCGCCCCTGGGACTTGAACACTGAAGCTTTCTTT. Full variable domain (outside the CDR3, taken from reference TRBV15 and TRBJ1-1): DAMVIQNPRYQVTQFGKPVTLSCSQTLNHNVMYWYQQKSSQAPKLLFHYYDKDFNNEADTPDNFQSRRPNTSFCFLDIRSPGLGDTAMYLCATRPWDLNTEAFFGQGTRLTVV.

The rearrangement joins TRBV10-3 to TRBJ2-5; 10 positions match TRBD1. Germline V gives CDR1 ENHRY, CDR2 SYGVKD. J was trimmed by 5 bases and V by 6 bases; bases with no gene match: 6. CDR3 length equals 14 residues. The CDR3 bases are TGTGCCATCAGACCGGGACAGGGGTGGGAGACCCAGTACTTC. Protein product: CAIRPGQGWETQYF.

This clone was seen once. V gene TRBV7-2 combines with J gene TRBJ1-1, with D unresolved. Per germline, CDR1 SGHTA and CDR2 FQGNSA. The CDR3 consists of 14 residues. V shed 5 bases and J shed 2 bases, with 12 bases lying between them. CDR3 in amino acids: CASSQLMGNTEAFF. In DNA form, the CDR3 reads TGTGCCAGCAGCCAGCTAATGGGCAACACTGAAGCTTTCTTT.

The V gene is TRBV5-3, the J gene TRBJ1-2; D is uncertain. TRBV5-3 is treated as an ORF (open reading frame) with a function not yet certain. Trimming left V 0 bases short and J 2 bases short, with 11 bases between. This CDR3 comprises 15 residues. The CDR3 nucleotides are TGTGCCAGAAGCTTGGGGGCAGATCCCAACTATGGCTACACCTTC. Amino acids: CARSLGADPNYGYTF.

This clone ranks as medium-sized. The rearrangement uses TRBV5-1 and TRBJ2-7; 9 positions agree with TRBD1. This CDR3 spans 14 amino acids. V was clipped by 4 bases and J by 5 bases; unmatched bases: 7. In germline, CDR1 is SGHRS, CDR2 YFSETQ. The CDR3 is CASSPGQGMHEQYF. DNA of the CDR3: TGCGCCAGCAGCCCGGGACAGGGAATGCACGAGCAGTACTTC.

The V gene is TRBV7-9, the J gene TRBJ1-2, with a possible D match to TRBD1 (6 bases). This CDR3 contains 13 residues. Germline CDR1 reads SEHNR; CDR2 reads FQNEAQ (reference sequence). V was pared by 4 bases and J by 6 bases, with 12 bases between. The CDR3 protein is CASSSREGDGYTF. The CDR3, as DNA: TGTGCCAGCAGCTCCAGGGAGGGGGATGGCTACACCTTC.

The genes are TRBV6-5 and TRBJ1-2; possibly TRBD1 for D (6 bases). The CDR3 loop spans 13 amino acids. CDR1 and CDR2 from the germline V gene are MNHEY and SVGAGI. V was trimmed by 5 bases and J by 4 bases, leaving 11 bases between them. CDR3 sequence reads: CASSPDRLYGYTF. The CDR3 coding sequence is TGTGCCAGCAGTCCCGACAGGCTCTATGGCTACACCTTC.

The CDR3 protein is CASSLNTQETQYF. Here the CDR3 DNA reads TGTGCCAGCAGCTTAAACACCCAAGAGACCCAGTACTTC. The chain employs TRBV7-3 and TRBJ2-5, with D uncertain. In germline, CDR1 is SGHTA, CDR2 FQGTGA. V was pared by 1 base and J by 1 base, with 4 bases between. The CDR3 contains 13 residues.

The chain links TRBV29-1 to TRBJ2-7; D gene unclear. Trimming left V 6 bases short and J 3 bases short, with 15 bases between. Looked up from germline, CDR1 is SQVTM and CDR2 is ANQGSEA. This CDR3 is built from 13 residues. In DNA, the CDR3 is TGCAGCGTGGCCCTCGCCGTTCACTACGAGCAGTACTTC. This sequence encodes CSVALAVHYEQYF.

The V call is TRBV30, the J call TRBJ1-3; D not certain. The CDR3 loop spans 14 amino acids. The V gene's germline CDR1 is GTSNPN and CDR2 SVGIG (reference sequence). V shed 2 bases and J shed 0 bases, with 8 bases lying between them. The CDR3 region has the DNA TGTGCCTGGAGTTCCGGGATCTCTGGAAACACCATATATTTT. Protein: CAWSSGISGNTIYF.

The V gene is TRBV3-1 (or the pseudogene TRBV3-2), the J gene TRBJ1-1, with 8 bases that match TRBD1. V was clipped by 4 bases and J by 3 bases; unmatched bases: 13. Germline V gene sequence: CDR1 LGHDT, CDR2 YNNKEL (reference sequence). This CDR3 is 17 amino acids long. The CDR3 reads CASSLGQGTNLDTEAFF. In DNA, the CDR3 is TGTGCCAGCAGCCTAGGACAGGGAACGAATCTGGACACTGAAGCTTTCTTT.

The V call is TRBV7-8, the J call TRBJ1-2; possibly TRBD1 for D (5 bases). V was cut by 1 base and J by 4 bases, with 13 bases left in between. There are 15 residues in the CDR3. CDR1 and CDR2 from the germline V gene are SGHVS and FQNEAQ. CDR3 DNA: TGTGCCAGCAGCTTAGGACAGAGACTTCTCTATGGCTACACCTTC. This sequence encodes CASSLGQRLLYGYTF. The full variable domain, with the rest looked up from reference TRBV7-8 and TRBJ1-2, is GAGVSQSPRYKVAKRGQDVALRCDPISGHVSLFWYQQALGQGPEFLTYFQNEAQLDKSGLPSDRFFAERPEGSVSTLKIQRTQQEDSAVYLCASSLGQRLLYGYTFGSGTRLTVV.

This chain joins TRBV5-1 and TRBJ1-1; TRBD1 matches at 9 bases. CDR3 length equals 13 residues. Trimming removed 5 bases from V and 3 bases from J; junction bases left unmatched: 2. From germline, CDR1 is SGHRS and CDR2 YFSETQ. The CDR3 region has the DNA TGCGCCAGCAGAGGGACAGGGTACACTGAAGCTTTCTTT. Its translation is CASRGTGYTEAFF.

This clone was counted between two and nine times. This rearrangement joins TRBV7-8 to TRBJ1-2, with no clear D. Between the trimmed V and J ends, which lost 4 bases and 4 bases, there was a span of 10 bases. The CDR3 extends over 13 amino acids. Germline loops: CDR1 SGHVS, CDR2 FQNEAQ. CDR3 nucleotide sequence: TGTGCCAGCAGCTCCGTTAGCAGCTATGGCTACACCTTC. This translates into CASSSVSSYGYTF.

The rearrangement links TRBV14 to TRBJ1-5, with D tentatively TRBD1 (5 bases). This CDR3 is built from 17 residues. The V and J ends lost 5 bases and 2 bases respectively, with 19 bases between them. Germline lookup yields CDR1 SGHDN and CDR2 FVKESK. The DNA of the CDR3 is TGTGCCAGCAGCAGTCCCTCAGGGATAGAACGCAATCAGCCCCAGCATTTT. Translation gives CASSSPSGIERNQPQHF.

J is TRBJ2-2 and V is TRBV10-2, with TRBD1 matching 8 bases. There are 19 residues in the CDR3. Per germline, CDR1 WSHSY and CDR2 SAAADI. V was clipped by 6 bases and J by 2 bases; unmatched bases: 17. CDR3 loop: CASRERQGKSLFNTGELFF. The CDR3 DNA reads as TGCGCCAGCAGGGAAAGACAGGGGAAGAGCCTCTTTAACACCGGGGAGCTGTTTTTT.